These T cell receptor beta chains were read from a single sample in a study of T cell changes during pregnancy in multiple sclerosis. The repertoire was sequenced with immunoSEQ multiplex PCR; TCRdb's copy has only in-frame clones and lacks some. Of some 70,000 clones in the sample, about 91% were seen once. Material: CD8+ T cells from peripheral blood mononuclear cells, obtained before pregnancy. Receptors originate from a female donor with multiple sclerosis, enrolled in a pregnancy study. Each CDR3 is given with its conserved first and last residue.

j_call	v_call	cdr3_aa
TRBJ2-1	TRBV11-2	CASSSPSGGWGNEQFF
TRBJ1-5	TRBV27	CASSLSGGEGNQPQHF
TRBJ2-3	TRBV9	CASSVPLAGVSTDTQYF
TRBJ2-1	TRBV7-6	CASSSWDSNEQFF
TRBJ1-1	TRBV9	CASSTGTGFTEAFF
TRBJ2-1	TRBV4-1	CASSQDQAGGRIYNEQFF
TRBJ1-3	TRBV2	CASKSYPQTGTGNTIYF
TRBJ2-1	TRBV7-6	CASSFLPSSYNEQFF
TRBJ1-1	TRBV18	CASSSVNTEAFF
TRBJ1-1	TRBV18	CASSPQEGQSLGEAFF
TRBJ1-5	TRBV6-5	CASSHRGGNQPQHF
TRBJ1-5	TRBV6-6	CASSYVDSSNQPQHF
TRBJ1-3	TRBV6-1	CASSEIPLLGGLGNTIYF
TRBJ1-1	TRBV6-5	CASSIDTNTEAFF
TRBJ1-6	TRBV11-1	CASSFGTGNFNSPLHF
TRBJ1-2	TRBV15	CATSPGTVYGYTF
TRBJ1-2	TRBV19	CASSIEPTGDYGYTF
TRBJ1-1	TRBV9	CASSGGYTEAFF
TRBJ1-5	TRBV25-1	CASSPSGGWQPQHF
TRBJ2-1	TRBV27	CASSTLATGDNEQFF
TRBJ1-1	TRBV6-1	CASSEGQGYTEAFF
TRBJ1-1	TRBV13	CASSLVARSAFF
TRBJ2-1	TRBV9	CASSAPGTGFSEQFF
TRBJ1-1	TRBV14	CASSQSPRVTEAFF
TRBJ2-7	TRBV27	CASSLGRGTGVLNEQYF
TRBJ1-2	TRBV27	CASSSGSLLAGYTF
TRBJ2-2	TRBV2	CASDRTSGERDTGELFF
TRBJ2-3	TRBV5-4	CASSLGTGTLRPDTQYF
TRBJ2-2	TRBV30	CACGTEEDTGELFF
TRBJ2-1	TRBV13	CASSRDEEVEQFF
TRBJ1-4	TRBV7-6	CASSRIVTRGPTNEKLFF
TRBJ2-1	TRBV19	CATGGQTYNEQFF
TRBJ2-6	TRBV5-1	CASSIPGSGANVLTF
TRBJ2-1	TRBV2	CASSVVGQGAAYNEQFF
TRBJ1-4	TRBV7-9	CASSSDRVTNEKLFF
TRBJ1-2	TRBV2	CASSDEEYGYTF
TRBJ1-2	TRBV30	CAWSVGGSSYGYTF
TRBJ2-1	TRBV6-4	CASSISGGAYNEQFF
TRBJ2-7	TRBV13	CASSLGGAAYEQYF
TRBJ1-4	TRBV4-2	CASSQVGQSDEKLFF
TRBJ1-2	TRBV6-5	CASSGQGNGYTF
TRBJ1-2	TRBV9	CASSDPHRATYGYTF
TRBJ2-5	TRBV9	CASSGAGRQETQYF
TRBJ2-3	TRBV4-2	CASSQGEAVNTQYF
TRBJ2-7	TRBV7-8	CASSSQPGLAGEQYF
TRBJ1-1	TRBV5-6	CASSVVPGSNTEAFF
TRBJ2-7	TRBV7-6	CASGEGPRYEQYF
TRBJ1-2	TRBV13	CASSPAGSLNYGYTF
TRBJ2-6	TRBV19	CASSRGTGANVLTF
TRBJ2-5	TRBV19	CASSIVLAGRETQYF
TRBJ2-3	TRBV7-8	CASSLGPGLAGGADTQYF
TRBJ1-6	TRBV6-5	CASSYTGGQNSPLHF
TRBJ1-1	TRBV7-6	CASSLGAASNTEAFF
TRBJ1-2	TRBV7-9	CASSGTVNYGYTF
TRBJ1-1	TRBV2	CASREGNTEAFF
TRBJ2-1	TRBV13	CASSSSLGGGEQFF
TRBJ2-7	TRBV6-5	CASESKRGAYEQYF
TRBJ1-2	TRBV5-1	CASSITGGGGYTF
TRBJ2-2	TRBV11-3	CASSSRTENTGELFF